These T cell receptor beta chains were read from a single sample in a study of shared clonotypes between healthy human individuals. Profiled with immunoSEQ multiplex PCR; TCRdb holds only in-frame clones, not every one. The sample gives 550,000 to 800,000 clones, about 90% of which show up once; 30% to 35% is in the top ten. Material for sequencing was memory CD8+ T cells from PBMCs. The receptors originated from a man younger than 35 in good health. Some clones in this sample may be carry-over from other donors' samples. The CDR3 runs from the conserved cysteine through the conserved F or W. The order of the fields is V gene, clone size, J gene, D gene, CDR3 DNA, CDR3 protein. D genes are given only for firm matches. Part of the rows lack a size; the others show once, few, many or a class for expanded clones.

V gene: TRBV7-2; clone size: -; J gene: TRBJ2-6; D gene: TRBD1; CDR3 DNA: TGTGCCAGGAACCCGGGACAGACGAGCTCTGGGGCCAACGTCCTGACTTTC; CDR3 protein: CARNPGQTSSGANVLTF
V gene: TRBV2; clone size: -; J gene: TRBJ2-7; D gene: -; CDR3 DNA: TGTGCCAGCAACTCGGGAGACTCCTACGAGCAGTACTTC; CDR3 protein: CASNSGDSYEQYF
V gene: TRBV5-4; clone size: -; J gene: TRBJ2-1; D gene: TRBD2; CDR3 DNA: TGTGCCAGCAGCTTGAGGCTAGCGGGCGTCCACAATGAGCAGTTCTTC; CDR3 protein: CASSLRLAGVHNEQFF
V gene: TRBV7-8; clone size: once; J gene: TRBJ2-7; D gene: -; CDR3 DNA: TGTGCCTGCCGGGACGACTCCTACGAGCAGTACTTC; CDR3 protein: CACRDDSYEQYF
V gene: TRBV12-2; clone size: -; J gene: TRBJ2-1; D gene: -; CDR3 DNA: TGTGCAAGTCGTCGACAGGGGGCCGGCAATGAGCAGTTCTTC; CDR3 protein: CASRRQGAGNEQFF
V gene: TRBV11-3; clone size: -; J gene: TRBJ2-1; D gene: TRBD2; CDR3 DNA: TGTGCCAGCAGCCCCAGGACTAGCGCCTACCCTAATGAGCAGTTCTTC; CDR3 protein: CASSPRTSAYPNEQFF
V gene: TRBV13; clone size: -; J gene: TRBJ2-7; D gene: -; CDR3 DNA: TGTGCCAGCAGCTTTAACACGGGCCCCCACGAGCAGTACTTC; CDR3 protein: CASSFNTGPHEQYF
V gene: TRBV6-1; clone size: once; J gene: TRBJ1-1; D gene: -; CDR3 DNA: TGTGCCAGCTGTGGCAGGGGACTAACTGAAGCTTTCTTT; CDR3 protein: CASCGRGLTEAFF
V gene: TRBV7-9; clone size: -; J gene: TRBJ2-7; D gene: -; CDR3 DNA: TGTGCCAGCATTGGGGACACCTACGAGCAGTACTTC; CDR3 protein: CASIGDTYEQYF
V gene: TRBV7-2; clone size: -; J gene: TRBJ2-7; D gene: -; CDR3 DNA: TGTGCCAGCAGCCGACTGACTCCGGGACCCGTCTACGAGCAGTACTTC; CDR3 protein: CASSRLTPGPVYEQYF
V gene: TRBV6-5; clone size: -; J gene: TRBJ2-3; D gene: TRBD2; CDR3 DNA: TGTGCCAGCAGGAGAGGGGACTACCTCACAGATACGCAGTATTTT; CDR3 protein: CASRRGDYLTDTQYF
V gene: TRBV30; clone size: -; J gene: TRBJ2-7; D gene: -; CDR3 DNA: TGTGCCTGGGGGGACTGGGGCTACGAGCAGTACTTC; CDR3 protein: CAWGDWGYEQYF
V gene: TRBV10-3; clone size: -; J gene: TRBJ2-7; D gene: -; CDR3 DNA: TGTGCCATCAGGGTAGGGACACTCTACGAGCAGTACTTC; CDR3 protein: CAIRVGTLYEQYF
V gene: TRBV27; clone size: once; J gene: TRBJ2-1; D gene: TRBD2; CDR3 DNA: TGTGCCAGCAGGGGACTAGCGGGATTCGATGAGCAGTTCTTC; CDR3 protein: CASRGLAGFDEQFF
V gene: TRBV19; clone size: -; J gene: TRBJ1-1; D gene: TRBD1; CDR3 DNA: TGTGCCAGTAGTTCGCCTACAGGACAGGGGAGGCGTGACACTGAAGCTTTCTTT; CDR3 protein: CASSSPTGQGRRDTEAFF
V gene: TRBV7-9; clone size: -; J gene: TRBJ2-1; D gene: TRBD2; CDR3 DNA: TGTGCCAGCAGACCCCGGACTAGCGGAAGCTACAATGAGCAGTTCTTC; CDR3 protein: CASRPRTSGSYNEQFF
V gene: TRBV6-1; clone size: -; J gene: TRBJ2-7; D gene: -; CDR3 DNA: TGTGCCAGCAGTGAAGGGTCGCACAGACGTTCCTACGAGCAGTACTTC; CDR3 protein: CASSEGSHRRSYEQYF
V gene: TRBV29-1; clone size: -; J gene: TRBJ2-5; D gene: -; CDR3 DNA: TGCAGCGTTGAAGGGGAGGGGGCCAGACCACAAGAGACCCAGTACTTC; CDR3 protein: CSVEGEGARPQETQYF
V gene: TRBV15; clone size: -; J gene: TRBJ2-1; D gene: -; CDR3 DNA: TGTGCCACCAGCACAATCCCGAGAGGGGTAAATCCACTCAATGAGCAGTTCTTC; CDR3 protein: CATSTIPRGVNPLNEQFF
V gene: TRBV28; clone size: -; J gene: TRBJ1-3; D gene: -; CDR3 DNA: TGTGCCAGCTCAGCGACGGGAAACACCATATATTTT; CDR3 protein: CASSATGNTIYF
V gene: TRBV7-2; clone size: -; J gene: TRBJ1-4; D gene: -; CDR3 DNA: TGTGCCAGCAGCGTCGGGCAGAGGGGTGATGATGAAAAACTGTTTTTT; CDR3 protein: CASSVGQRGDDEKLFF
V gene: TRBV27; clone size: -; J gene: TRBJ1-5; D gene: -; CDR3 DNA: TGTGCCAGCAGGACGGCGAGCAATCAGCCCCAGCATTTT; CDR3 protein: CASRTASNQPQHF
V gene: TRBV7-6; clone size: -; J gene: TRBJ2-3; D gene: -; CDR3 DNA: TGTGCCAGCAGCCCTGAGGACGGCAGCCGCTGGGATACGCAGTATTTT; CDR3 protein: CASSPEDGSRWDTQYF
V gene: TRBV27; clone size: -; J gene: TRBJ2-1; D gene: -; CDR3 DNA: TGTGCCAGCAGTCACCCCAGGAATGAGCAGTTCTTC; CDR3 protein: CASSHPRNEQFF
V gene: TRBV9; clone size: -; J gene: TRBJ2-3; D gene: -; CDR3 DNA: TGTGCCAGCGGGAAGGAGGCTAGCGTAGTAACAGATACGCAGTATTTT; CDR3 protein: CASGKEASVVTDTQYF
V gene: TRBV12-5; clone size: -; J gene: TRBJ1-1; D gene: -; CDR3 DNA: TGTGCTAGTGCCACACGGGGGGCTACGGACACTGAAGCTTTCTTT; CDR3 protein: CASATRGATDTEAFF
V gene: TRBV7-9; clone size: -; J gene: TRBJ2-5; D gene: -; CDR3 DNA: TGTGCCAGCAGCCCCCGATTGCTAAGCGAGACCCAGTACTTC; CDR3 protein: CASSPRLLSETQYF
V gene: TRBV15; clone size: -; J gene: TRBJ2-7; D gene: -; CDR3 DNA: TGTGCCACCAGCAGAGGGACTGGGCCCAATCAAGACGAGCAGTACTTC; CDR3 protein: CATSRGTGPNQDEQYF
V gene: TRBV4-3; clone size: -; J gene: TRBJ1-1; D gene: -; CDR3 DNA: TGCGCCAGCAGCCAAGTTTGGGATATAAACACTGAAGCTTTCTTT; CDR3 protein: CASSQVWDINTEAFF
V gene: TRBV6-5; clone size: -; J gene: TRBJ1-4; D gene: -; CDR3 DNA: TGTGCCAGCAGCCGATCGGGAGGGAGAAATGAAAAACTGTTTTTT; CDR3 protein: CASSRSGGRNEKLFF
V gene: TRBV7-9; clone size: -; J gene: TRBJ1-1; D gene: -; CDR3 DNA: TGTGCCAGCAGCTTACAGGGTACGTGGGCAATGAACACTGAAGCTTTCTTT; CDR3 protein: CASSLQGTWAMNTEAFF
V gene: TRBV11-2; clone size: -; J gene: TRBJ1-1; D gene: -; CDR3 DNA: TGTGCCAGCAGCTTATGGGGTGGGACTGAAGCTTTCTTT; CDR3 protein: CASSLWGGTEAFF
V gene: TRBV5-4; clone size: once; J gene: TRBJ1-1; D gene: -; CDR3 DNA: TGTGCCAGCAGCCTCTCAAGGACTGAAGCTTTCTTT; CDR3 protein: CASSLSRTEAFF
V gene: TRBV2; clone size: -; J gene: TRBJ2-1; D gene: -; CDR3 DNA: TGTGCCAGCAGTGAAAGAGGCCGGATGAATCTCAATGAGCAGTTCTTC; CDR3 protein: CASSERGRMNLNEQFF
V gene: TRBV11-2; clone size: -; J gene: TRBJ2-5; D gene: TRBD2; CDR3 DNA: TGTGCCAGCAGCGGGGGGGGACTAGCGTTCGACTGGGAGACCCAGTACTTC; CDR3 protein: CASSGGGLAFDWETQYF
V gene: TRBV6-6; clone size: once; J gene: TRBJ2-5; D gene: TRBD1; CDR3 DNA: TGTGCCAGCATTGGACAGGGTGGAGAGACCCAGTACTTC; CDR3 protein: CASIGQGGETQYF
V gene: TRBV19; clone size: -; J gene: TRBJ2-1; D gene: -; CDR3 DNA: TGTGCCAGTAGTATAGATCTAGTAGTCGGGCGGGCCGACCCCTACAATGAGCAGTTCTTC; CDR3 protein: CASSIDLVVGRADPYNEQFF
V gene: TRBV19; clone size: -; J gene: TRBJ2-1; D gene: TRBD1; CDR3 DNA: TGTGCCAGTAGTGTAAGGACAGGGCGGAATGAGCAGTTCTTC; CDR3 protein: CASSVRTGRNEQFF
V gene: TRBV28; clone size: -; J gene: TRBJ2-2; D gene: TRBD1; CDR3 DNA: TGTGCCAGCAGTTTTCGGGCAGGGGGAAACACCGGGGAGCTGTTTTTT; CDR3 protein: CASSFRAGGNTGELFF
V gene: TRBV11-2; clone size: -; J gene: TRBJ2-7; D gene: -; CDR3 DNA: TGTGCCAGCAGCTTAGTTTCCGGTGGAGATTCCTACGAGCAGTACTTC; CDR3 protein: CASSLVSGGDSYEQYF
V gene: TRBV27; clone size: -; J gene: TRBJ2-5; D gene: TRBD2; CDR3 DNA: TGTGCCAGCAGTTTCGGCGGGAGCGGGGGAGAGACCCAGTACTTC; CDR3 protein: CASSFGGSGGETQYF
V gene: TRBV28; clone size: -; J gene: TRBJ1-4; D gene: TRBD1; CDR3 DNA: TGTGCCAGCAGTTTAGTACAGGGGGATGAAAAACTGTTTTTT; CDR3 protein: CASSLVQGDEKLFF
V gene: TRBV5-1; clone size: -; J gene: TRBJ1-4; D gene: -; CDR3 DNA: TGCGCCAGCAGCTTGGCCTGGGACGGAAATGAAAAACTGTTTTTT; CDR3 protein: CASSLAWDGNEKLFF
V gene: TRBV5-1; clone size: -; J gene: TRBJ2-7; D gene: -; CDR3 DNA: TGCGCCAGCAGCTGGGGGAATGAGCAGTACTTC; CDR3 protein: CASSWGNEQYF
V gene: TRBV28; clone size: -; J gene: TRBJ2-1; D gene: TRBD2; CDR3 DNA: TGTGCCAGCAGTTCCAATAGCGGGAGTAGCGATGAGCAGTTCTTC; CDR3 protein: CASSSNSGSSDEQFF
V gene: TRBV5-8; clone size: -; J gene: TRBJ2-7; D gene: -; CDR3 DNA: TGTGCCAGCAGCAACTACGAGCAGTACTTC; CDR3 protein: CASSNYEQYF
V gene: TRBV27; clone size: -; J gene: TRBJ2-1; D gene: -; CDR3 DNA: TGTGCCAGCAGTTTTACAGTAGCTAACAATGAGCAGTTCTTC; CDR3 protein: CASSFTVANNEQFF
V gene: TRBV19; clone size: few; J gene: TRBJ2-4; D gene: TRBD1; CDR3 DNA: TGTGCCAGTAGTATGATCCGACAGGGGGCGACCAAAAACATTCAGTACTTC; CDR3 protein: CASSMIRQGATKNIQYF